A single sample is the source of the 24 T cell receptor beta chains below, sequenced in a study of blood T cell repertoires in COVID-19. Clones were sequenced by immunoSEQ multiplex PCR, and TCRdb holds only the in-frame ones, with some missing. The profile shows approximately 140,000 clones, about 83% of them singletons. Sequenced material: peripheral blood. These receptors all stem from a human donor in a cohort sampled during active COVID-19.

The V call is TRBV9, the J call TRBJ2-7; D remains unclear. In germline, CDR1 is SGDLS, CDR2 YYNGEE. The V end was cut by 3 bases, the J end by 6 bases, with 10 bases between. This CDR3 has 12 amino acids. CDR3 amino acids: CASSAGFAEQYF. The CDR3 bases are TGTGCCAGCAGCGCCGGGTTCGCCGAGCAGTACTTC.

The rearrangement joins TRBV7-9 to TRBJ2-1; D is perhaps TRBD2 (5 bases). The CDR3 spans 14 residues. V gave up 7 bases and J gave up 1 base, with 11 bases separating them. Germline values: CDR1 SEHNR, CDR2 FQNEAQ (reference sequence). The CDR3 DNA is TGTGCCAGCACGCTACTAGGATCCTACAATGAGCAGTTCTTC. Translating gives CASTLLGSYNEQFF. Full variable domain (outside the CDR3, taken from reference TRBV7-9 and TRBJ2-1): DTGVSQNPRHKITKRGQNVTFRCDPISEHNRLYWYRQTLGQGPEFLTYFQNEAQLEKSRLLSDRFSAERPKGSFSTLEIQRTEQGDSAMYLCASTLLGSYNEQFFGPGTRLTVL.

This clone appeared once. The chain uses TRBV19 and TRBJ2-3, with 8 bases fitting TRBD1. The CDR3 has 19 residues. J lost 7 bases, V lost 4 bases, and 22 bases had no gene match. CDR1 is LNHDA, CDR2 SQIVND, per germline (reference sequence). CDR3 in amino acids: CASSRGPQGQVVSRNTQYF. Here the CDR3 DNA reads TGTGCCAGTAGTAGGGGGCCCCAGGGACAGGTGGTTTCACGAAATACGCAGTATTTT.

The chain recombines TRBV7-3 with TRBJ1-2, with 7 bases lining up with TRBD1. Trimming at V came to 2 bases and at J to 4 bases, leaving 1 base not matched to a gene. This CDR3 spans 13 amino acids. CDR1 SGHTA and CDR2 FQGTGA come from the germline V gene. The CDR3 protein is CASSLGTAYGYTF. In DNA, the CDR3 is TGTGCCAGCAGCTTAGGGACAGCCTATGGCTACACCTTC.

The V call is TRBV13, the J call TRBJ2-1, with TRBD1 identical over 9 bases. V lost 3 bases and J lost 6; bases outside the gene matches: 6. Germline CDR1 is PRHDT and CDR2 is FYEKMQ (reference sequence). The CDR3 is 15 amino acids. As DNA, the CDR3 is TGTGCCAGCAGCTTTGGGGACAGGGAGGGCAATGAGCAGTTCTTC. Translating gives CASSFGDREGNEQFF.

This chain uses TRBV6-2 or TRBV6-3 with TRBJ2-1, with TRBD2 identical over 9 bases. Germline lookup yields CDR1 MNHEY and CDR2 SVGEGT. The CDR3 length is 15 residues. The V segment lost 0 bases and the J segment 6 bases; nucleotides outside the gene matches: 3. The DNA for the CDR3 is TGTGCCAGCAGTTACTCGGGACTAGCTTCCAATGAGCAGTTCTTC. Translated: CASSYSGLASNEQFF.

The J gene is TRBJ2-7, the V gene TRBV28; no reliable D call. Germline CDR1 is MDHEN and CDR2 is SYDVKM. This CDR3 is built from 14 residues. The V gene lost 6 bases and the J gene lost 6 bases, with 18 bases spanning the gap. Here the CDR3 reads CASRNPSRLGEQYF. The CDR3 region has the DNA TGTGCCAGCAGAAACCCCTCGAGGTTGGGCGAGCAGTACTTC.

The chain is built from TRBV7-2 and TRBJ2-5; 9 bases map to TRBD2. Unmatched junction bases numbered 14, after V lost 9 bases and J lost 6 bases. Germline V CDR1 and CDR2: SGHTA, FQGNSA. The CDR3 consists of 15 residues. CDR3: CARPENSGSKKTQYF. The CDR3 coding sequence is TGTGCCAGGCCCGAAAATAGCGGGAGTAAAAAGACCCAGTACTTC.

The chain carries TRBV27 and TRBJ2-1, with D possibly matching TRBD1 (6 bases). The CDR3 runs 17 residues. Germline-derived CDR1 and CDR2 are MNHEY and SMNVEV (reference sequence). Trimming shortened V by 2 bases and J by 0 bases, and 14 bases separated the two germline ends. CDR3 residues: CASSLLGWTASYNEQFF. The DNA of the CDR3 is TGTGCCAGCAGTTTACTGGGGTGGACAGCCTCCTACAATGAGCAGTTCTTC.

The gene calls are TRBV7-9 and TRBJ2-3; D unclear. Germline V lookup: CDR1 SEHNR, CDR2 FQNEAQ (reference sequence). The CDR3 has 11 amino acids. Trimming removed 5 bases at V and 5 bases at J, with 5 bases between. CDR3 nucleotide sequence: TGTGCCAGCAGCCGGGTAGATACGCAGTATTTT. Translating gives CASSRVDTQYF.

The chain employs TRBV6-2 or TRBV6-3 and TRBJ2-3, with TRBD2 matching over 10 bases. The V gene's germline CDR1 is MNHEY and CDR2 SVGEGT. The J segment lost 2 bases and the V segment lost 6 bases, leaving 23 bases of the junction unmatched. This CDR3 has 21 amino acids. CDR3 residues: CASSWGGVAGGLIYNTDTQYF. DNA of the CDR3: TGTGCCAGCAGCTGGGGGGGAGTAGCGGGAGGCCTAATATACAACACAGATACGCAGTATTTT.

This sequence joins TRBV5-4 and TRBJ1-2; TRBD1 matches 8 bases. The J segment lost 3 bases and the V segment lost 1 base, leaving 2 bases of the junction unmatched. There are 14 residues in the CDR3. Per the germline V gene, CDR1 is SGHNT and CDR2 is YYREEE (reference sequence). The CDR3 nucleotides read TGTGCCAGCAGCTTGCAGGGGGCGGACTATGGCTACACCTTC. Residues: CASSLQGADYGYTF.

This chain links TRBV5-1 with TRBJ2-3, with D tentatively TRBD2 (6 bases). With 7 bases removed from V and 2 bases from J, the gap between germline ends came to 14 bases. This CDR3 comprises 14 residues. From germline, CDR1 is SGHRS and CDR2 YFSETQ. CDR3: CASRREPTTDTQYF. In nucleotides, the CDR3 is TGCGCCAGCCGCCGGGAGCCGACCACAGATACGCAGTATTTT.

V usage is TRBV5-1 and J usage is TRBJ1-3; TRBD1 matches at 11 bases. V was clipped by 5 bases and J by 2 bases; unmatched bases: 0. CDR3 length: 14 amino acids. Germline-derived CDR1 and CDR2 are SGHRS and YFSETQ. The CDR3 is CASRGQGAGNTIYF. The DNA for the CDR3 is TGCGCCAGCAGGGGACAGGGGGCTGGAAACACCATATATTTT.

The chain combines TRBV4-2 with TRBJ2-5, with D possibly matching TRBD1 (6 bases). This CDR3 spans 15 amino acids. Trimming took off 0 bases at V and 3 bases at J, with 11 bases between the two ends. Per the germline V gene, CDR1 is LGHNA and CDR2 is YNFKEQ. This CDR3 reads CASSQEVNREETQYF. The CDR3 nucleotides are TGTGCCAGCAGCCAAGAAGTCAACAGGGAAGAGACCCAGTACTTC.

The chain has TRBV5-1 and TRBJ2-7, with TRBD1 matching 11 bases. Germline CDR1 and CDR2: SGHRS and YFSETQ. Trimming took 0 bases from V and 3 from J; bases not matched to a gene: 2. The CDR3 sequence is 15 residues long. In DNA, the CDR3 is TGCGCCAGCAGCTTGGACGGGACAGGGGGCTACGAGCAGTACTTC. Its translation: CASSLDGTGGYEQYF.

The chain uses TRBV5-1 and TRBJ2-1; the D gene is possibly TRBD1 (6 bases). The CDR3 contains 15 residues. Germline CDR1 SGHRS, CDR2 YFSETQ. With 0 bases removed from V and 3 bases from J, the gap between germline ends came to 10 bases. The CDR3: CASSLGATGYNEQFF. Here the CDR3 DNA reads TGCGCCAGCAGCTTGGGTGCGACAGGCTACAATGAGCAGTTCTTC.

The chain employs TRBV19 and TRBJ1-2, with a weak D call TRBD1 (5 bases). The CDR3 totals 13 residues. Germline V gene lookup returns CDR1 LNHDA and CDR2 SQIVND (reference sequence). V lost 5 bases, J lost 6 bases, and 13 bases lay in between. CDR3 protein: CASSFRDGNGYTF. The CDR3, as DNA: TGTGCCAGTAGTTTCAGGGATGGGAATGGCTACACCTTC.

The CDR3 here is CASSRDNPRTGELFF. CDR3 sequence (DNA): TGTGCCAGCAGCCGTGACAACCCCCGCACCGGGGAGCTGTTTTTT. This sequence joins TRBV6-6 and TRBJ2-2; D is undetermined. This CDR3 is 15 amino acids long. Germline-derived CDR1 and CDR2 are MNHNY and SVGAGI (reference sequence). Trimming removed 6 bases from V and 4 bases from J, with 15 bases in between.

This clone was seen only once. V and J are TRBV19 and TRBJ2-2; D is uncertain. This CDR3 is built from 13 residues. Trimming pared 5 bases from V and 4 bases from J, leaving 8 bases between. CDR1 is LNHDA, CDR2 SQIVND, per germline (reference sequence). The CDR3 region has the DNA TGTGCCAGTAGTCTCTCGGGCACCGGGGAGCTGTTTTTT. This encodes CASSLSGTGELFF.

This chain connects TRBV9 to TRBJ2-7; TRBD2 agrees at 9 bases. Germline V gives CDR1 SGDLS, CDR2 YYNGEE. The CDR3 loop spans 15 amino acids. V shed 0 bases, J shed 2 bases, and the junction held 3 bases outside the gene matches. The CDR3 loop reads CASSVEASGAYEQYF. The CDR3 bases are TGTGCCAGCAGCGTAGAGGCTAGCGGGGCCTACGAGCAGTACTTC. The variable domain in full, completed from reference TRBV9 and TRBJ2-7, reads DSGVTQTPKHLITATGQRVTLRCSPRSGDLSVYWYQQSLDQGLQFLIQYYNGEERAKGNILERFSAQQFPDLHSELNLSSLELGDSALYFCASSVEASGAYEQYFGPGTRLTVT.

This chain links TRBV9 with TRBJ2-7, with D maybe TRBD2 (5 bases). The CDR3 has 15 residues. CDR1 is SGDLS and CDR2 is YYNGEE in the germline V gene. V lost 3 bases, J lost 0 bases, and 13 bases lay in between. CDR3 protein: CASSASTGSSYEQYF. The DNA for the CDR3 is TGTGCCAGCAGCGCATCGACGGGGAGCTCCTACGAGCAGTACTTC.

On this clone itself: A read error may account for a junction end that differs from germline. This rearrangement joins TRBV2 to TRBJ1-2, with TRBD1 matching 10 bases. There are 13 residues in the CDR3. Germline V gene data show CDR1 as SNHLY and CDR2 as FYNNEI. The CDR3 sequence is CASSALGRDRGVF. The CDR3 DNA reads as TGTGCCAGCAGTGCCTTGGGCCGGGACAGGGGTGTTTTC.

The chain uses TRBV28 and TRBJ1-1; a weak D match, TRBD1 (6 bases). Looked up from germline, CDR1 is MDHEN and CDR2 is SYDVKM. Trimming pared 10 bases from V and 0 bases from J, leaving 12 bases between. The CDR3 covers 13 residues. DNA of the CDR3: TGTGCCATCGGGAGGGGGATGAACACTGAAGCTTTCTTT. Translated, it gives CAIGRGMNTEAFF.